The 29 T cell receptor beta chains given below trace back to one sample, sequenced in a study of T cells in Graves' hyperthyroidism and ophthalmopathy. Amplified TCR beta CDR3 regions derived from RNA transcripts. HTBI primers were the set used in a first-round RT-PCR of the TCR CDR3. One entry per CDR3 protein results from TCRdb running MiXCR on the multiplex PCR reads. This sample has around 420,000 distinct CDR3 sequences; 15% to 18% occur once, and the top ten carry 7.5% to 9%. Sequenced material: blood. The source is a woman aged 18-30 years with Graves' hyperthyroidism.

This clonotype showed up many times. The chain combines TRBV27 with TRBJ2-1; TRBD2 matches 8 bases. Germline assignment: CDR1 MNHEY and CDR2 SMNVEV (reference sequence). J lost 4 bases, V lost 6 bases, and 11 bases had no gene match. This CDR3 spans 16 amino acids. The CDR3 is CASSPRAGGRYNEQFF. The CDR3 DNA reads TGTGCCAGCAGCCCTAGGGCGGGAGGACGGTACAATGAGCAGTTCTTC.

The chain has TRBV9 and TRBJ2-5, with 12 bases lining up with TRBD2. Unmatched junction bases numbered 5, after V lost 0 bases and J lost 5 bases. There are 16 residues in the CDR3. In germline, CDR1 is SGDLS, CDR2 YYNGEE. The chain's CDR3 is CASSVASGGAGETQYF. The CDR3 DNA is TGTGCCAGCAGCGTAGCTAGCGGGGGGGCGGGTGAGACCCAGTACTTC. The full variable domain, in which reference TRBV9 and TRBJ2-5 provide the parts outside the CDR3, is DSGVTQTPKHLITATGQRVTLRCSPRSGDLSVYWYQQSLDQGLQFLIQYYNGEERAKGNILERFSAQQFPDLHSELNLSSLELGDSALYFCASSVASGGAGETQYFGPGTRLLVL.

In this sample, this clonotype turned up a few times. With a much larger clone just one base away, this may be a read error. The chain has TRBV12-3 or TRBV12-4 and TRBJ1-1; no firm D call. This CDR3 has 16 amino acids. The chain's CDR3 is CASSFPSGPTNAEAFF. The CDR3 region has the DNA TGTGCCAGCAGTTTCCCATCCGGGCCGACGAACGCTGAAGCTTTCTTT.

The rearrangement uses TRBV20-1 and TRBJ2-1; D possibly corresponds to TRBD1 (6 bases). The V end lost 1 base, the J end lost 5 bases, and 12 bases lay between the germline ends. Germline V gene lookup returns CDR1 DFQATT and CDR2 SNEGSKA (reference sequence). The CDR3 has 14 residues. CDR3 nucleotides: TGCAGTGCTAGAGCCGGGACACCGAACAATGAGCAGTTCTTC. Its protein is CSARAGTPNNEQFF.

The sample holds many counts of this clonotype. As DNA, the CDR3 is TGTGCCAGCAGTGCCAGGGACAAGCCCTACGAGCAGTACTTC. Its translation: CASSARDKPYEQYF. The rearrangement joins TRBV28 to TRBJ2-7, with D maybe TRBD1 (6 bases). V lost 5 bases to trimming and J lost 2 bases, with 13 bases between them. The CDR3 length is 14 residues. In germline, CDR1 is MDHEN, CDR2 SYDVKM. The variable domain in full, with the rest retrieved from reference TRBV28 and TRBJ2-7, is DVKVTQSSRYLVKRTGEKVFLECVQDMDHENMFWYRQDPGLGLRLIYFSYDVKMKEKGDIPEGYSVSREKKERFSLILESASTNQTSMYLCASSARDKPYEQYFGPGTRLTVT.

The table lists this clonotype with many counts. J is TRBJ2-1 and V is TRBV3-1, with a possible D match to TRBD1 (6 bases). Germline CDR1 and CDR2: LGHDT and YNNKEL (reference sequence). Between the trimmed V and J ends, which lost 4 bases and 4 bases, there was a span of 17 bases. This CDR3 spans 16 amino acids. The CDR3 here is CASSPHGTNAYNEQFF. The CDR3 DNA is TGTGCCAGCAGCCCCCACGGGACAAATGCTTACAATGAGCAGTTCTTC.

The chain uses TRBV20-1 and TRBJ2-2; TRBD2 matches at 14 bases. J lost 4 bases, V lost 3 bases, and 4 bases had no gene match. Germline assignment: CDR1 DFQATT and CDR2 SNEGSKA (reference sequence). The length of the CDR3 is 16 residues. The CDR3: CSARTSGGAGTGELFF. The DNA for the CDR3 is TGCAGTGCTAGGACTAGCGGGGGGGCGGGCACCGGGGAGCTGTTTTTT.

There are many counts of this clonotype. The chain recombines TRBV7-8 with TRBJ1-2; TRBD1 agrees at 7 bases. Germline values: CDR1 SGHVS, CDR2 FQNEAQ. Trimming at V came to 4 bases and at J to 7 bases, leaving 12 bases not matched to a gene. This CDR3 contains 15 residues. CDR3 residues: CASSSDRVGWRGYTF. The CDR3 nucleotides are TGTGCCAGCAGCTCCGACAGGGTCGGGTGGCGTGGCTACACCTTC.

At least ten counts were recorded for this clonotype. The genes are TRBV30 and TRBJ2-5; TRBD2 is a possible D gene (6 bases). The CDR3 is 13 residues long. Germline assignment: CDR1 GTSNPN and CDR2 SVGIG (reference sequence). The germline V and J ends were trimmed by 2 bases and 1 base, with 8 bases remaining between them. CDR3 sequence: CAWSRDSQETQYF. The CDR3 nucleotides are TGTGCCTGGAGTCGGGACTCCCAAGAGACCCAGTACTTC.

This clonotype was observed at least ten times. The chain employs TRBV24-1 and TRBJ2-6, with TRBD1 identical over 9 bases. The CDR3 has 21 residues. The germline gives CDR1 KGHDR, CDR2 SFDVKD. V dropped 4 bases and J dropped 0; count of bases not matched to a gene: 15. This CDR3 reads CATSDPRDRDTNPSGANVLTF. The DNA for the CDR3 is TGTGCCACCAGTGACCCCCGGGACAGGGACACCAACCCCTCTGGGGCCAACGTCCTGACTTTC.

This clonotype was recorded only once. CDR3 amino acids: CASSAGPTGELFF. CDR3 in DNA: TGTGCCAGCAGCGCGGGACCCACCGGGGAGCTGTTTTTT. This rearrangement joins TRBV9 to TRBJ2-2, with D perhaps being TRBD1 or TRBD2 (5 bases each). Germline assignment: CDR1 SGDLS and CDR2 YYNGEE. The V end lost 3 bases, the J end lost 4 bases, and 7 bases lay between the germline ends. There are 13 residues in the CDR3. Full variable domain (missing parts from reference TRBV9 and TRBJ2-2): DSGVTQTPKHLITATGQRVTLRCSPRSGDLSVYWYQQSLDQGLQFLIQYYNGEERAKGNILERFSAQQFPDLHSELNLSSLELGDSALYFCASSAGPTGELFFGEGSRLTVL.

This clonotype was counted ten times or more. This sequence joins TRBV12-3 or TRBV12-4 and TRBJ1-5, with 7 positions matching TRBD1. The CDR3 has 14 residues. V shed 3 bases, J shed 7 bases, and the junction held 6 bases outside the gene matches. This CDR3 is CASSLEGQLQPQHF. The CDR3, as DNA: TGTGCCAGCAGTTTGGAGGGACAGCTACAGCCCCAGCATTTT.

There are a few counts of this clonotype. The chain carries TRBV28 and TRBJ2-3, with 8 bases that match TRBD1. The junction had 2 bases not matched to a gene; V was cut back by 8 bases and J by 4 bases. This CDR3 spans 12 amino acids. Germline CDR1 and CDR2: MDHEN and SYDVKM. The CDR3 is CASDRGSDTQYF. In DNA form, the CDR3 reads TGTGCCAGCGACAGGGGATCAGATACGCAGTATTTT.

This clonotype has at least ten counts. This sequence joins TRBV2 and TRBJ2-3; D uncertain. Germline V gene data show CDR1 as SNHLY and CDR2 as FYNNEI. The CDR3 runs 14 residues. V lost 2 bases and J 0 bases, leaving 6 bases between the germline ends. The CDR3 DNA reads as TGTGCCAGCAGTGAAAGCCGTAGCACAGATACGCAGTATTTT. Its translation is CASSESRSTDTQYF.

This clonotype was seen more than once but under ten times. The V gene is TRBV20-1, the J gene TRBJ2-5; TRBD2 matches at 9 bases. Per germline, CDR1 DFQATT and CDR2 SNEGSKA (reference sequence). The CDR3 contains 16 residues. V was pared by 2 bases and J by 9 bases, with 16 bases of the junction left unmatched. CDR3 region: CSARPGTSSSRTPQYF. The CDR3 coding sequence is TGCAGTGCTAGACCCGGGACTAGCTCAAGCCGCACGCCCCAGTACTTC.

In its sample, this clonotype was seen a few times. This rearrangement joins TRBV13 to TRBJ2-3, with a weak D call TRBD1 (8 bases). The germline V gene has CDR1 PRHDT and CDR2 FYEKMQ (reference sequence). The CDR3 runs to 16 residues. Trimming shortened V by 5 bases and J by 4 bases, and 19 bases separated the two germline ends. Written as DNA, the CDR3 is TGTGCCAGCAGCCGTGCGGACAGGGAGGGCCCAGATACGCAGTATTTT. Its protein is CASSRADREGPDTQYF.

Of note for this clonotype: A single base separates this from a much larger clone, so it may be a read error. The chain uses TRBV13 and TRBJ2-5; a weak D match, TRBD1 (6 bases). Germline V gene data show CDR1 as PRHDT and CDR2 as FYEKMQ (reference sequence). The CDR3 loop spans 14 amino acids. The CDR3 sequence: CASSVKGGQEAQYF. CDR3 nucleotide sequence: TGTGCCAGCAGCGTTAAAGGGGGTCAAGAGGCCCAGTACTTC.

This clonotype was found many times. This rearrangement joins TRBV3-1 to TRBJ2-1; 9 nucleotides agree with TRBD2. The CDR3 sequence is 19 residues long. Losses at the gene ends were 3 bases for V and 5 bases for J; bases not matched to a gene: 17. The germline V gene has CDR1 LGHDT and CDR2 YNNKEL (reference sequence). CDR3 in DNA: TGTGCCAGCAGCCAGGGTGGGGAGGGCAGGACTAGCGTTCACAATGAGCAGTTCTTC. It specifies CASSQGGEGRTSVHNEQFF.

This clonotype appeared many times. This chain connects TRBV13 to TRBJ2-1, with D possibly being TRBD2 (6 bases). Germline loops: CDR1 PRHDT, CDR2 FYEKMQ (reference sequence). This CDR3 region has 13 residues. Between the trimmed V and J ends, which lost 7 bases and 6 bases, there was a span of 13 bases. This CDR3 is CASIYAGINEQFF. In DNA, the CDR3 is TGTGCCAGCATATATGCGGGAATCAATGAGCAGTTCTTC.

Ten or more counts support this clonotype. The chain employs TRBV7-8 and TRBJ2-7, with a possible D match to TRBD1 (5 bases). CDR1 is SGHVS, CDR2 FQNEAQ, per germline. Trimming shortened V by 5 bases and J by 4 bases, and 9 bases separated the two germline ends. The CDR3 has 12 amino acids. CDR3 residues: CASSMTDYEQYF. CDR3 nucleotides: TGTGCCAGCAGCATGACAGATTACGAGCAGTACTTC.

This clonotype appeared many times. The CDR3 reads CATSDGGQGVNEQFF. Here the CDR3 DNA reads TGTGCCACCAGTGATGGGGGACAGGGGGTCAATGAGCAGTTCTTC. The genes are TRBV24-1 and TRBJ2-1; 11 bases are shared with TRBD1. The V segment lost 3 bases and the J segment 6 bases; nucleotides outside the gene matches: 3. The CDR3 covers 15 residues. Germline values: CDR1 KGHDR, CDR2 SFDVKD.

The chain uses TRBV27 and TRBJ2-1; D is unresolved. V lost 3 bases and J 9 bases, leaving 12 bases between the germline ends. This CDR3 is 13 amino acids long. The V gene's germline CDR1 is MNHEY and CDR2 SMNVEV (reference sequence). The DNA of the CDR3 is TGTGCCAGCAGTTTGGGTGTGGGCCGTGAGCAGTTCTTC. This sequence encodes CASSLGVGREQFF.

This clonotype was seen repeatedly, ten times or more. The gene calls are TRBV7-6 and TRBJ2-1; the match to TRBD1 covers 9 bases. CDR1 and CDR2 (germline): SGHVS, FNYEAQ. V shed 5 bases, J shed 9 bases, and the junction held 17 bases outside the gene matches. The CDR3 is 17 residues long. As DNA, the CDR3 is TGTGCCAGCAGCCGGACAGGGGCCCCCTCAGGGACATCTGAGCAGTTCTTC. Translation gives CASSRTGAPSGTSEQFF. The full variable domain, its missing parts supplied by reference TRBV7-6 and TRBJ2-1, is GAGVSQSPRYKVTKRGQDVALRCDPISGHVSLYWYRQALGQGPEFLTYFNYEAQQDKSGLPNDRFSAERPEGSISTLTIQRTEQRDSAMYRCASSRTGAPSGTSEQFFGPGTRLTVL.

The gene calls are TRBV12-3 or TRBV12-4 and TRBJ2-4; no clear D gene. Trimming removed 5 bases from V and 6 bases from J, with 14 bases in between. The CDR3 spans 14 residues. In DNA, the CDR3 is TGTGCCAGCAGTCCACATCGGGCCGGAAACATTCAGTACTTC. Translated: CASSPHRAGNIQYF.

This clonotype was detected ten times or more. This CDR3 is CASKGGDGYGYTF. The CDR3 region has the DNA TGTGCCAGCAAAGGAGGGGATGGTTATGGCTACACCTTC. The chain couples TRBV27 to TRBJ1-2, with D possibly matching TRBD1 (5 bases). Trimming took off 7 bases at V and 5 bases at J, with 14 bases between the two ends. Per germline, CDR1 MNHEY and CDR2 SMNVEV (reference sequence). There are 13 residues in the CDR3.

This clonotype was seen ten or more times. J is TRBJ1-2 and V is TRBV3-1; D gene ambiguous. The CDR3 is made up of 15 amino acids. Trimming took off 4 bases at V and 1 base at J, with 13 bases between the two ends. In germline, CDR1 is LGHDT, CDR2 YNNKEL (reference sequence). The CDR3 region has the DNA TGTGCCAGCAGCCGGCGGGCAGTGCTTAACTATGGCTACACCTTC. Its protein is CASSRRAVLNYGYTF. Using reference TRBV3-1 and TRBJ1-2 for the parts outside the CDR3, the full variable domain is DTAVSQTPKYLVTQMGNDKSIKCEQNLGHDTMYWYKQDSKKFLKIMFSYNNKELIINETVPNRFSPKSPDKAHLNLHINSLELGDSAVYFCASSRRAVLNYGYTFGSGTRLTVV.

There are many counts of this clonotype. J is TRBJ2-3 and V is TRBV20-1, with a tentative D call TRBD2 (5 bases). V was clipped by 6 bases and J by 4 bases, with 14 bases between them. Germline CDR1 DFQATT, CDR2 SNEGSKA (reference sequence). The CDR3 has 13 amino acids. Here the CDR3 DNA reads TGCAGTGCCGGGGTCTCCAATGCAGATACGCAGTATTTT. Encoded protein: CSAGVSNADTQYF.

This clonotype was counted at least ten times. The gene calls are TRBV9 and TRBJ2-7; 9 bases align to TRBD1. V was pared by 3 bases and J by 7 bases, with 8 bases of the junction left unmatched. The CDR3 has 14 amino acids. Germline assignment: CDR1 SGDLS and CDR2 YYNGEE. CDR3 in amino acids: CASSEGTGSREQYF. CDR3 DNA: TGTGCCAGCAGCGAGGGGACAGGGAGCAGGGAGCAGTACTTC.

This clonotype was seen repeatedly, ten times or more. The chain joins TRBV3-1 to TRBJ1-1, with 9 bases fitting TRBD1. This CDR3 region has 15 residues. The V and J ends lost 3 bases and 5 bases, in that order; junction bases with no gene match: 7. Looked up from germline, CDR1 is LGHDT and CDR2 is YNNKEL (reference sequence). CDR3 sequence: CASSHTGTGITEAFF. As DNA, the CDR3 is TGTGCCAGCAGCCACACCGGGACAGGGATTACTGAAGCTTTCTTT. The full variable domain, rest sourced from reference TRBV3-1 and TRBJ1-1, is DTAVSQTPKYLVTQMGNDKSIKCEQNLGHDTMYWYKQDSKKFLKIMFSYNNKELIINETVPNRFSPKSPDKAHLNLHINSLELGDSAVYFCASSHTGTGITEAFFGQGTRLTVV.